Sequencing of this TCR beta chain was carried out in a study of blood T cells in healthy people across ages. Remarks on this clonotype: Its antigen remains unidentified.

The CDR3 is made up of 16 amino acids. Trimming pared 4 bases from V and 4 bases from J, leaving 19 bases between. The germline V gene has CDR1 LGHDT and CDR2 YNNKEL (reference sequence). The authors ran a second PCR of about 7 to 12 cycles using a sample-barcoded 5' primer and a J-beta primer mix. Each cDNA molecule was tagged by a template-switch adaptor that had 12 random nucleotides. TCRdb reprocessed the 5' RACE reads with MiXCR, giving one entry per CDR3 protein. The table records some 1.4 million distinct CDR3 sequences, approximately 38% of them present only once. Points from the study as a whole: TCR beta diversity tracked closely with naive T cell percentage. With age, beta diversity per million T cells declined roughly linearly, significantly by roughly 40.

The sequence derives from a woman younger than 30 in good health. Sequenced material: blood. The rearrangement joins TRBV3-1 to TRBJ1-2; D might be TRBD1 (6 bases). The CDR3 sequence: CASSPRGGGSVYGYTF. CDR3 DNA sequence: TGTGCCAGCAGCCCCAGGGGCGGGGGCTCGGTCTATGGCTACACCTTC.